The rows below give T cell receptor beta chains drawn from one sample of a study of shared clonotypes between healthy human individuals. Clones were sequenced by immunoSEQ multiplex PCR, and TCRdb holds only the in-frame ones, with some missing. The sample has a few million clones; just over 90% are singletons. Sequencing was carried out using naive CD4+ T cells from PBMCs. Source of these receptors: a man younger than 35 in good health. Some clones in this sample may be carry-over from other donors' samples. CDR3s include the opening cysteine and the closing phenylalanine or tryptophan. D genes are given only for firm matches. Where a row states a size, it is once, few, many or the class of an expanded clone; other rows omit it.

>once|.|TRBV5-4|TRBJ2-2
TGTGCCAGCAGCTTGGCGCCGGGACGGAGCACCGGGGAGCTGTTTTTT
CASSLAPGRSTGELFF
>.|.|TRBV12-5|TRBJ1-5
TGTGCTAGTGGGGATTATCAGCCCCAGCATTTT
CASGDYQPQHF
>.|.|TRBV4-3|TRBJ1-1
TGCGCCAGCAGCCAAGGTTTACTGAACACTGAAGCTTTCTTT
CASSQGLLNTEAFF
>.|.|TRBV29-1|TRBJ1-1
TGCAGCGTCCCTGCCCCGAACACTGAAGCTTTCTTT
CSVPAPNTEAFF
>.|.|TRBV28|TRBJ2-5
TGTGCCAGCAGTTCGGGCGGAGCGGAAGGGGGGAGGACCCAGTACTTC
CASSSGGAEGGRTQYF
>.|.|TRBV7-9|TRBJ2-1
TGTGCCAGCAGCTTACTGGGGCCCTACAATGAGCAGTTCTTC
CASSLLGPYNEQFF
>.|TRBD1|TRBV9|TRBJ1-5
TGTGCCAGCAGCACTGGGACAGGGAATCAGCCCCAGCATTTT
CASSTGTGNQPQHF
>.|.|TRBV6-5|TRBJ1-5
TGTGCCAGCAGTATATCGGGGACTCAGCCCCAGCATTTT
CASSISGTQPQHF
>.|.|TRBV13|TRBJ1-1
TGTGCCAGCAGCTTAGTAGCGCTTCGGAACACTGAAGCTTTCTTT
CASSLVALRNTEAFF
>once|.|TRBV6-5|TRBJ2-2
TGTGCCCACCGCCGACAGAAAAACACCGGGGAGCTGTTTTTT
CAHRRQKNTGELFF
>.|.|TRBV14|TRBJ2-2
TGTGCCAGCAGCCACAACACCGGGGAGCTGTTTTTT
CASSHNTGELFF
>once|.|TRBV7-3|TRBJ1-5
TGTGCCAGCAGCCCAGGTATGGATCAGCCCCAGCATTTT
CASSPGMDQPQHF
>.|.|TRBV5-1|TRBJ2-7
TGCGCCAGCAGCTTGTTCGGGAGAGGACACGAGCAGTACTTC
CASSLFGRGHEQYF
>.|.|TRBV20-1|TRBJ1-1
TGCAGTGCCAAAGGGAACACTGAAGCTTTCTTT
CSAKGNTEAFF
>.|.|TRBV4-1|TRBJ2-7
TGCGCCAGCAGCCAGGAGGGGTACGGGGTGAGGGAGCAGTACTTC
CASSQEGYGVREQYF
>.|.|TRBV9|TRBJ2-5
TGTGCCAGCAGCGTCAACAATCAAGAGACCCAGTACTTC
CASSVNNQETQYF
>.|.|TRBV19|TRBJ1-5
TGTGCCAGTAAAGCAGATAGCGGGACTCCCAATCAGCCCCAGCATTTT
CASKADSGTPNQPQHF
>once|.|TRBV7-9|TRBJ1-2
TGTGCCAGCAGCTTAGGGTGGGAGGGCTATGGCTACACCTTC
CASSLGWEGYGYTF
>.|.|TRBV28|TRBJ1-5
TGTGCCAGCAGTTTCTTCCAGCCAAATCAGCCCCAGCATTTT
CASSFFQPNQPQHF
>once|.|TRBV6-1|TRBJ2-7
TGTGCCAGCAGTGAACCGGGCGGCGTCTCCTACGAGCAGTACTTC
CASSEPGGVSYEQYF
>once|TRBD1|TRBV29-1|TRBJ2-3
TGCAGCGTAGGGCTGAGGACCGGGACAGCGCACCCTACTAGCACAGATACGCAGTATTTT
CSVGLRTGTAHPTSTDTQYF
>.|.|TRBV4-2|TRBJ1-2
TGTGCCAGCAGCCAACGTCCGGGGGCGCAAATGGACTATGGCTACACCTTC
CASSQRPGAQMDYGYTF
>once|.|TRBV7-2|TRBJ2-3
TGTGCCAGTGACACCCTAGACCCCACATACACAGATACGCAGTATTTT
CASDTLDPTYTDTQYF
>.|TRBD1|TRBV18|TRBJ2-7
TGTGCCAGCTCACCACCTCCAGGGGGTAGGGACGAGCAGTACTTC
CASSPPPGGRDEQYF
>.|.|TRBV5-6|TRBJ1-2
TGTGCCAGCAGCCGCCAAGGGGTTAACTATGGCTACACCTTC
CASSRQGVNYGYTF
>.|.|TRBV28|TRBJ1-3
TGTGCCAGCAGTTCTCGCCCTTTACAGGACTCTGGAAACACCATATATTTT
CASSSRPLQDSGNTIYF
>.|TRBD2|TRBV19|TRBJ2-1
TGTGCCAGTAGTTTGGCGGGAGTATTTCAGTTCTTC
CASSLAGVFQFF
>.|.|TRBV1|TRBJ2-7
TGCACCAGCAGCCAAGACGGTAGGGACAGCAATCCTGCCGTCCCCTACGAGCAGTACTTC
CTSSQDGRDSNPAVPYEQYF
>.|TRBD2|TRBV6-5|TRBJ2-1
TGTGCCAGCAGGCCCGGGGGGAGCTCCTACAATGAGCAGTTCTTC
CASRPGGSSYNEQFF
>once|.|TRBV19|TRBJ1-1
TGTGCCAGTAGTATCGGGGTGAACACTGAAGCTTTCTTT
CASSIGVNTEAFF
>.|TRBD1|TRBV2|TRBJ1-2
TGTGCCAGCGCGAGTCGACAGGGAAGCAACTATGGCTACACCTTC
CASASRQGSNYGYTF
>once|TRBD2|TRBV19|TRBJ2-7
TGTGCCAGTAGTATAGATTTAGTGAGGGTAACTAGCGGAGACTACGAGCAGTACTTC
CASSIDLVRVTSGDYEQYF
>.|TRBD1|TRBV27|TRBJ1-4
TGTGCCAGCAGTCAGGACAGGACTAATGAAAAACTGTTTTTT
CASSQDRTNEKLFF
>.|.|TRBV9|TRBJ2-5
TGTGCCAGCAGCGTAAATGATGAGACCCAGTACTTC
CASSVNDETQYF
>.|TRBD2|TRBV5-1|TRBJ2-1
TGCGCCAGCAGCTTGGCCTTGACGGGAGGGGTAAACGAGCAGTTCTTC
CASSLALTGGVNEQFF
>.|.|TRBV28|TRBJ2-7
TGTGCCAGCAGTTTACGGAGGAACGAGCAGTACTTC
CASSLRRNEQYF
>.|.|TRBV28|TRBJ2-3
TGTGCCAGCAGCCCCCAGCGGATCACAGATACGCAGTATTTT
CASSPQRITDTQYF
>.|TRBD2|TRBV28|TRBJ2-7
TGTGCCAGCAGTGGCGGGGGAGCGGGAAAATCCTACGAGCAGTACTTC
CASSGGGAGKSYEQYF
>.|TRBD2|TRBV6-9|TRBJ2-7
TGTGCCAGGCTAAGCGGGAGTGGTTCTGTGTACGAGCAGTACTTC
CARLSGSGSVYEQYF
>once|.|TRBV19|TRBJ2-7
TGTGCCAGTAGTATCAACCGCGCCCACGAGCAGTACTTC
CASSINRAHEQYF
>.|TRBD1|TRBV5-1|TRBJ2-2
TGCGCCAGCAGCCTCGCTCGGGCAGGGGGTAACACCGGGGAGCTGTTTTTT
CASSLARAGGNTGELFF
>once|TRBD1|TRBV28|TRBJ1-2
TGTGCCAGCAGTTATACAGGGGAAAACTATGGCTACACCTTC
CASSYTGENYGYTF